The present T cell receptor (beta chain) was sequenced within a study of blood T cell repertoires in COVID-19. This CDR3 is built from 12 residues. Trimming cost V 4 bases and J 12 bases, with 13 bases left between them. As processed by the authors: By means of reference gene primer amplification, nucleated cell counts were estimated. Sequencing was performed with immunoSEQ multiplex PCR; in TCRdb, only in-frame clones are kept and a portion is missing. V and J calls and clone size are those listed in that table; D and trimming were worked out from the DNA. This sample yields about 240,000 clones, of which more than 85% are seen a single time; more than 6.5% belongs to the top ten.

This chain uses TRBV12-3 or TRBV12-4 with TRBJ2-1, with a weak D call TRBD1 (6 bases). The sample was peripheral blood. The receptor's source is a woman in her seventies with active or convalescent COVID-19. The CDR3, as DNA: TGTGCCAGCAGTTCATACAGGGATGGGCAGTTCTTC. Translation: CASSSYRDGQFF.